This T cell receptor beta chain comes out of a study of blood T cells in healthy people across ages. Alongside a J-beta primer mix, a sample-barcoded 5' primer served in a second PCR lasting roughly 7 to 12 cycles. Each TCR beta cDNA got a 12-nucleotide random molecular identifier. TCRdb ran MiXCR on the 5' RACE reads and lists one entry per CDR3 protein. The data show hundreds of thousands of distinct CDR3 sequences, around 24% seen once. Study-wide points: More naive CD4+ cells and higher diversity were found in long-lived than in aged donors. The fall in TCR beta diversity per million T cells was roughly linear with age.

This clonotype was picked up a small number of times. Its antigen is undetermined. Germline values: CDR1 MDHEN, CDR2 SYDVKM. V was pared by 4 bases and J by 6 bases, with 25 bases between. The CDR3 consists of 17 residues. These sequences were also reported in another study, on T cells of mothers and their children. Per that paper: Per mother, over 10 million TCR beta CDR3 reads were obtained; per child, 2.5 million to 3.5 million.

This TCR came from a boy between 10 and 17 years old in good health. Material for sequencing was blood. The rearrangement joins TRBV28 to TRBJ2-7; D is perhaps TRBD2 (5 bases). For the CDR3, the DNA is TGTGCCAGCAGTTCCTGCTGCGGGCCGGTATGGCGCGGCGAGCAGTACTTC. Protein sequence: CASSSCCGPVWRGEQYF.